A single sample gave rise to the 2 T cell receptor beta chains below, sequenced in a study of CD8+CD57+ T cells in acquired aplastic anemia. Template material for TCR beta VDJ and CDR3 profiling consisted of genomic DNA. TCRdb analysed the reads with MiXCR anew, one entry per CDR3 protein. The table includes 150,000 to 200,000 distinct CDR3 sequences, 50% to 75% detected once. The sample comprised sorted CD4+, CD8+, or CD8+CD57+ T cells (not recorded which) from PBMCs. The source is a human donor with severe aplastic anemia or a healthy control (not recorded which).

The chain links TRBV19 to TRBJ1-4; tentatively, D is TRBD1 (5 bases). In germline, CDR1 is LNHDA, CDR2 SQIVND (reference sequence). There are 13 residues in the CDR3. Trimming stripped 5 bases from V and 8 bases from J, with 12 bases between. The CDR3 coding sequence is TGTGCCAGTAGTGCACGGGGGGACGAAAAACTGTTTTTT. Amino acids: CASSARGDEKLFF.

The rearrangement joins TRBV20-1 to TRBJ2-1, with D tentatively TRBD1 (5 bases). The CDR3 runs to 12 residues. V lost 5 bases, J lost 6 bases, and 11 bases lay in between. Germline values: CDR1 DFQATT, CDR2 SNEGSKA (reference sequence). DNA for the CDR3: TGCAGTGCTTTACAGGATTTCAATGAGCAGTTCTTC. The encoded protein is CSALQDFNEQFF.